The clone carrying this T cell receptor beta chain was counted only a few times. These data come from a study of T cells in Graves' hyperthyroidism and ophthalmopathy. Study information: Peripheral blood collection took place at initial diagnosis, before any treatment.

Inclusion characteristics of ophthalmopathy patients comprised a Clinical Activity Score of at least 3, a NOSPECS grade of at least 4, and duration under 3 months. It was uncontrolled infection, other autoimmune disease, pregnancy or lactation that excluded patients. Based on clinical symptoms, serum thyroxine and TRAb, thyroid ultrasound and orbital computed tomography, diagnoses were reached. Amplification yielded TCR beta CDR3 regions, with RNA transcripts as the source. The HTBI set primed first-round TCR CDR3 RT-PCR. TCRdb used MiXCR to reprocess the multiplex PCR reads, holding one entry per CDR3 protein. The sample lists about 460,000 distinct CDR3 sequences, under 25% occurring once. This CDR3 spans 15 amino acids. CDR1 MNHEY and CDR2 SVGEGT come from the germline V gene. J lost 6 bases, V lost 8 bases, and 11 bases had no gene match.

The receptor was derived from a woman in her sixties or seventies with Graves' ophthalmopathy. The chain carries TRBV6-2 or TRBV6-3 and TRBJ2-3; 10 positions match TRBD2. Sequenced material: blood. In DNA form, the CDR3 reads TGTGCCAGCCGCGACGCTAGCGGGGGATTGGATACGCAGTATTTT. Translating gives CASRDASGGLDTQYF.